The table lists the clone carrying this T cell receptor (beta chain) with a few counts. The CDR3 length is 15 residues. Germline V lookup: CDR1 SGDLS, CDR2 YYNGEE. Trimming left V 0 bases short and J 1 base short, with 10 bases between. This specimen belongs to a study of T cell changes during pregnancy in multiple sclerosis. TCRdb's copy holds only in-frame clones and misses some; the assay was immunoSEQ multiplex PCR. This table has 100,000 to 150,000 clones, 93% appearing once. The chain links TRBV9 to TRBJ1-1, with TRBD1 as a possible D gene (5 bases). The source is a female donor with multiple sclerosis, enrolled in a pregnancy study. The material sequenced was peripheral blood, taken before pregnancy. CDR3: CASSVEGRQNTEAFF. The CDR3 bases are TGTGCCAGCAGCGTAGAGGGGCGCCAGAACACTGAAGCTTTCTTT.